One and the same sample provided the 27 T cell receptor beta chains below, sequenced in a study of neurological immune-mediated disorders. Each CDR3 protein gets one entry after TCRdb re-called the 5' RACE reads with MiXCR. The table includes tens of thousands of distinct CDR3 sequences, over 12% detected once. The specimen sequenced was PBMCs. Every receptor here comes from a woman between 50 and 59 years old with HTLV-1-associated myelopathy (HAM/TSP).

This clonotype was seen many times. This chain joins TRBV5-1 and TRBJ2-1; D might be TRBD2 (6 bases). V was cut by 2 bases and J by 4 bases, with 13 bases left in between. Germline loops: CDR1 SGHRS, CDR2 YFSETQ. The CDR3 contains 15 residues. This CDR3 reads CASSFSGWLYNEQFF. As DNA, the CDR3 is TGCGCCAGCAGCTTCAGCGGGTGGCTATACAATGAGCAGTTCTTC.

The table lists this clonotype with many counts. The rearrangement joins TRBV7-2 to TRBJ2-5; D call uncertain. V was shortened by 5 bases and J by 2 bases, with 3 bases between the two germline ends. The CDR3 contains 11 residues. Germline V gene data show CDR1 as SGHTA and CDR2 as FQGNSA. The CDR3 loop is CASSPQETQYF. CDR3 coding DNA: TGTGCCAGCAGCCCACAAGAGACCCAGTACTTC.

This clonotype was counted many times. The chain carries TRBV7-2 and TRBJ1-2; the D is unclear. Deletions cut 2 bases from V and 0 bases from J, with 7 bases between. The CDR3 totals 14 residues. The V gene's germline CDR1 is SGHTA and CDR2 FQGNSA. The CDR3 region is CASSLTEANYGYTF. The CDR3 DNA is TGTGCCAGCAGCTTAACAGAAGCTAACTATGGCTACACCTTC.

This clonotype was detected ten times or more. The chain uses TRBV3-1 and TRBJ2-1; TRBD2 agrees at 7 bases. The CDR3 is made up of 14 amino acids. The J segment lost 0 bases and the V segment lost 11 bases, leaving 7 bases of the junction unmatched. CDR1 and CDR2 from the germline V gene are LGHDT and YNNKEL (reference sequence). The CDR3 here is CARFGEGSYNEQFF. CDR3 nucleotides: TGTGCCCGCTTTGGGGAGGGCTCCTACAATGAGCAGTTCTTC.

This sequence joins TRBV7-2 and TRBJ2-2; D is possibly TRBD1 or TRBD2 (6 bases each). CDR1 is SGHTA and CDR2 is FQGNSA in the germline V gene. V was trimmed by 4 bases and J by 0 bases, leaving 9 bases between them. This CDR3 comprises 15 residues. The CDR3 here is CASSYGGANTGELFF. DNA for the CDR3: TGTGCCAGCAGCTACGGGGGCGCGAACACCGGGGAGCTGTTTTTT.

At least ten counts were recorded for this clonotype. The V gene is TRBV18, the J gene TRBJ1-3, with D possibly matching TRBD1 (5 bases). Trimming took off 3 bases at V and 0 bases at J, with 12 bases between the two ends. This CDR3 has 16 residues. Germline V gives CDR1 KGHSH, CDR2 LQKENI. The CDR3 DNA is TGTGCCAGCTCACCTGACAGAACCTTCTCTGGAAACACCATATATTTT. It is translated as CASSPDRTFSGNTIYF. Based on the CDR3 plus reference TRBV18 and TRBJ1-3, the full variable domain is NAGVMQNPRHLVRRRGQEARLRCSPMKGHSHVYWYRQLPEEGLKFMVYLQKENIIDESGMPKERFSAEFPKEGPSILRIQQVVRGDSAAYFCASSPDRTFSGNTIYFGEGSWLTVV.

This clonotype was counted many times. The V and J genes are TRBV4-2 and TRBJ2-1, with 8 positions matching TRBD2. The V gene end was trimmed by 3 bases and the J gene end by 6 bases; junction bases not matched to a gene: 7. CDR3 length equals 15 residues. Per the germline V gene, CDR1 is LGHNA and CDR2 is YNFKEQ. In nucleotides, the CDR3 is TGTGCCAGCAGCCAGCGGGGGGCCCATGTCAATGAGCAGTTCTTC. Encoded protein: CASSQRGAHVNEQFF.

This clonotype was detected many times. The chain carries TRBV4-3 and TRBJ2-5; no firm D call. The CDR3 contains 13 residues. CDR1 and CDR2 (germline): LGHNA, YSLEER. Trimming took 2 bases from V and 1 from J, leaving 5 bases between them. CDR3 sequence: CASSQRTQETQYF. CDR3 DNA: TGCGCCAGCAGCCAACGAACCCAAGAGACCCAGTACTTC.

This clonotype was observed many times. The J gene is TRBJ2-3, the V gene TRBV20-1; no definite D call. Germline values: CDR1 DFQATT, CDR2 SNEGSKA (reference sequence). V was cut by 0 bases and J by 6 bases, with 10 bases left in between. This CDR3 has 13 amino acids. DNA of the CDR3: TGCAGTGCTAGAGATAAAGGCGTGGATACGCAGTATTTT. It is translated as CSARDKGVDTQYF.

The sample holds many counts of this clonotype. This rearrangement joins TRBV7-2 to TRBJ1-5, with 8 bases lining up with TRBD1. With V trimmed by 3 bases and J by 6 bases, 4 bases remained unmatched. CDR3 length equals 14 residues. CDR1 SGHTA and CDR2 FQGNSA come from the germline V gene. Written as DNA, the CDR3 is TGTGCCAGCAGCTTCAGGGGGCGCGGTCAGCCCCAGCATTTT. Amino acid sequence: CASSFRGRGQPQHF.

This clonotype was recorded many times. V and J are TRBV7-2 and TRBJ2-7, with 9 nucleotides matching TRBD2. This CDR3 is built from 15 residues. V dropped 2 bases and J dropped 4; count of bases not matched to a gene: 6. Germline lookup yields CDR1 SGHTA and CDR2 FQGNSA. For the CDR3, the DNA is TGTGCCAGCAGCTTAACAAGTAGCGGGGGATACGAGCAGTACGTC. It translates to CASSLTSSGGYEQYV.

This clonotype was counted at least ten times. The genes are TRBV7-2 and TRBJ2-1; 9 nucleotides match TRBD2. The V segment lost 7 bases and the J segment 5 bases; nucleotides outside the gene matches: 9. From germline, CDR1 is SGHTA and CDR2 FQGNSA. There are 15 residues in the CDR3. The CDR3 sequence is CASNNQAGGNNEQFF. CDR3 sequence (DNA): TGTGCCAGCAACAACCAAGCGGGGGGTAACAATGAGCAGTTCTTC.

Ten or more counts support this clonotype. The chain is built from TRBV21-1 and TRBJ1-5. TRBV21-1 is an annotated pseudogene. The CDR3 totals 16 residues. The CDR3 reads CASSKESAGKYQPQHF. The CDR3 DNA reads TGTGCCAGCAGCAAAGAGTCGGCAGGGAAATATCAGCCCCAGCATTTT.

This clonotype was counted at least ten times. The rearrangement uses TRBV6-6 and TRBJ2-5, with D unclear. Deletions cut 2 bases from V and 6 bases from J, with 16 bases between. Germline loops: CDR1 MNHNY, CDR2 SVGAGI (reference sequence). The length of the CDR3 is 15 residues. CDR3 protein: CASSYSTRSQQTQYF. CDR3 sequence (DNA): TGTGCCAGCAGTTACAGCACACGGAGTCAACAGACCCAGTACTTC.

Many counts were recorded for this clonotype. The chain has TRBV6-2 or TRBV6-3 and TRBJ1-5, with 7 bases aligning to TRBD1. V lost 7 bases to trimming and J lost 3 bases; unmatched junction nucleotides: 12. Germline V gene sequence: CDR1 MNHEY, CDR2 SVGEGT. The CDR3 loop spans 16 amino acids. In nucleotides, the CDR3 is TGTGCCAGCACCGACTATAGGACAGGTCCCAATCAGCCCCAGCATTTT. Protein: CASTDYRTGPNQPQHF.

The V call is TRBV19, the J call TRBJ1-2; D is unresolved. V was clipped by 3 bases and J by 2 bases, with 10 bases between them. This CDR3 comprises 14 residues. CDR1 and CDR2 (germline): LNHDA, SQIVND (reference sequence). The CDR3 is CASSIGTQNYGYTF. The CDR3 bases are TGTGCCAGTAGTATTGGAACGCAGAACTATGGCTACACCTTC.

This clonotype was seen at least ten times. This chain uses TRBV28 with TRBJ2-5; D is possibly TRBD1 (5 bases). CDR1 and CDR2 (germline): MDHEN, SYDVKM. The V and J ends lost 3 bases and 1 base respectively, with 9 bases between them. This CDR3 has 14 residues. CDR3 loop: CASSLGQPQETQYF. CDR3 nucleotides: TGTGCCAGCAGTTTGGGGCAGCCCCAAGAGACCCAGTACTTC.

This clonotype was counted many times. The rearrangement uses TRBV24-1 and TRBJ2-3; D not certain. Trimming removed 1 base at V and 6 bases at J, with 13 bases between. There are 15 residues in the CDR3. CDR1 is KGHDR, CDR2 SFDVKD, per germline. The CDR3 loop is CATSDFGMVGDTQYF. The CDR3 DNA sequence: TGTGCCACCAGTGATTTCGGTATGGTCGGGGATACGCAGTATTTT.

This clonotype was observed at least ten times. CDR3 sequence (DNA): TGCAGTGCTTGCCCGTACTCCGACCCTTCGGGCACAGATACGCAGTATTTT. Protein sequence: CSACPYSDPSGTDTQYF. V and J are TRBV20-1 and TRBJ2-3; D is unclear. Germline-derived CDR1 and CDR2 are DFQATT and SNEGSKA (reference sequence). Trimming cost V 5 bases and J 1 base, with 22 bases left between them. CDR3 length: 17 residues.

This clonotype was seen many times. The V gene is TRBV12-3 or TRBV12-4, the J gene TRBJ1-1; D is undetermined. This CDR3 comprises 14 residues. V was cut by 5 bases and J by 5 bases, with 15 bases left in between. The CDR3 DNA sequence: TGTGCCAGCAGTCCAAACAACCAGAGAACTGAAGCTTTCTTT. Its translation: CASSPNNQRTEAFF.

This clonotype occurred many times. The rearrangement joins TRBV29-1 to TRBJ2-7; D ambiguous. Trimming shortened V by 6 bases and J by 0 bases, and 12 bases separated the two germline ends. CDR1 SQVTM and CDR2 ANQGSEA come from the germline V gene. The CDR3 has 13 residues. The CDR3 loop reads CSVRTGSSYEQYF. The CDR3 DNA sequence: TGCAGCGTGCGGACCGGCAGCTCCTACGAGCAGTACTTC.

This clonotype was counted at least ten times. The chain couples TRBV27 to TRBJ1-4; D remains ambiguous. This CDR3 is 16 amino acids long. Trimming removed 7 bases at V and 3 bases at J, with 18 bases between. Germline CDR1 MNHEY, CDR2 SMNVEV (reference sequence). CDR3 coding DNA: TGTGCCAGCACACCCCTTTTCGCGGCGGCTAATGAAAAACTGTTTTTT. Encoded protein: CASTPLFAAANEKLFF.

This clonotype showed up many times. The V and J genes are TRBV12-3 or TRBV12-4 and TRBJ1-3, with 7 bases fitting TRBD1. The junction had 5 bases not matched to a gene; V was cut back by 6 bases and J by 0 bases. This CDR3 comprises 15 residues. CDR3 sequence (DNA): TGTGCCAGCAGGCGACAGGGAGTCTCTGGAAACACCATATATTTT. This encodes CASRRQGVSGNTIYF.

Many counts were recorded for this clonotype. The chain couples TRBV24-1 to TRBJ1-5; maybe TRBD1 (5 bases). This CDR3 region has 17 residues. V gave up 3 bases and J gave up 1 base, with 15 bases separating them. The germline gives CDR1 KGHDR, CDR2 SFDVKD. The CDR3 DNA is TGTGCCACCAGTGATCGCCCACGATGGGGGAGCAATCAGCCCCAGCATTTT. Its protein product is CATSDRPRWGSNQPQHF.

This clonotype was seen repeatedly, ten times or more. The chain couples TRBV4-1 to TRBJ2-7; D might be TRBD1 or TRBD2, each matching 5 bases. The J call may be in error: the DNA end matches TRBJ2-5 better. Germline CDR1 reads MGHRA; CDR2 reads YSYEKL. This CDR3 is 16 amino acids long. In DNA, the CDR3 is TGCGCCAGCAGCCATGTACACCGGGACGGCGAAGAGACCCAGTACTTC. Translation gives CASSHVHRDGEETQYF.

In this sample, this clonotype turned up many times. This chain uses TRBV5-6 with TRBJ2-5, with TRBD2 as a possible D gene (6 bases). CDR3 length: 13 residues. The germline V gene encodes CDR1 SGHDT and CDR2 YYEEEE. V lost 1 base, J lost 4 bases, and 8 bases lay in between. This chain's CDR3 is CASSLKEGETQYF. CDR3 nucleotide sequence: TGTGCCAGCAGCTTGAAGGAGGGAGAGACCCAGTACTTC.

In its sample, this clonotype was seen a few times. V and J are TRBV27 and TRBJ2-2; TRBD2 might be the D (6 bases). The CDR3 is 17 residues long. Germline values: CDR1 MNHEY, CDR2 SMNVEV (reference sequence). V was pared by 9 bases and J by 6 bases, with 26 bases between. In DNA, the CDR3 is TGTGCCAGTGGTCCGACAGCGCAACGGGGGATTGCCGGGGAGCTGTTTTTT. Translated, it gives CASGPTAQRGIAGELFF.